These 7 T cell receptor beta chains share one sample of origin, sequenced in a study of cytomegalovirus exposure and HLA in healthy donors. A multiplex PCR was run with 60 Vbeta primers and 13 Jbeta primers. Using immunoSEQ multiplex PCR, the repertoire was profiled, and TCRdb retains in-frame clones only, with some absent. The sample shows some 150,000 clones, roughly 80% of them seen only once. Sequenced input: PBMCs. All receptors come from a female donor in good health and CMV-seronegative.

The J gene is TRBJ2-5, the V gene TRBV6-5; 9 nucleotides match TRBD2. Germline CDR1 MNHEY, CDR2 SVGAGI. The J segment lost 4 bases and the V segment lost 8 bases, leaving 11 bases of the junction unmatched. This CDR3 has 15 residues. The CDR3 sequence: CASQNGGGAGETQYF. CDR3 sequence (DNA): TGTGCCAGCCAGAACGGCGGGGGGGCCGGAGAGACCCAGTACTTC.

The CDR3 coding sequence is TGTGCCAGCAGCACTCCCGTCGGTCGGACAGGGCCAAACTATGGCTACACCTTC. Translating gives CASSTPVGRTGPNYGYTF. This chain connects TRBV9 to TRBJ1-2; TRBD1 matches 8 bases. The germline V gene encodes CDR1 SGDLS and CDR2 YYNGEE. V shed 4 bases, J shed 2 bases, and the junction held 16 bases outside the gene matches. The CDR3 contains 18 residues.

This clone has more than one count but fewer than ten. This chain joins TRBV6-1 and TRBJ1-4; TRBD1 is a possible D gene (6 bases). The CDR3 has 15 amino acids. Trimming stripped 4 bases from V and 5 bases from J, with 14 bases between. The V gene's germline CDR1 is MNHNS and CDR2 SASEGT. The CDR3 here is CASSVHRVPNEKLFF. The CDR3 nucleotides read TGTGCCAGCAGTGTCCACAGGGTGCCAAATGAAAAACTGTTTTTT.

CDR3 bases: TGCGCCAGCAGCTCCCTTGGGACTAGCGGGGGGGCCGGGGAGCAGTTCTTC. Translation: CASSSLGTSGGAGEQFF. The V and J genes are TRBV5-1 and TRBJ2-1, with 16 bases aligning to TRBD2. V lost 3 bases to trimming and J lost 10 bases; unmatched junction nucleotides: 10. The CDR3 runs to 17 residues. Germline V CDR1 and CDR2: SGHRS, YFSETQ.

There are a few counts of this clone. CDR3 in amino acids: CATSGQRSPDGELFF. Here the CDR3 DNA reads TGTGCCACCTCCGGACAGCGCTCACCTGACGGGGAGCTGTTTTTT. V gene TRBV19 combines with J gene TRBJ2-2; possible D gene TRBD1, 6 bases. V dropped 10 bases and J dropped 7 bases, with 22 bases sitting between them. The CDR3 sequence is 15 residues long. From germline, CDR1 is LNHDA and CDR2 SQIVND (reference sequence).

The chain joins TRBV5-1 to TRBJ2-1; 9 bases agree with TRBD2. From germline, CDR1 is SGHRS and CDR2 YFSETQ. J was trimmed by 6 bases and V by 1 base; bases with no gene match: 8. This CDR3 region has 16 residues. CDR3 residues: CASSLLGGGAGNEQFF. The DNA of the CDR3 is TGCGCCAGCAGCTTGCTCGGCGGGGGGGCCGGCAATGAGCAGTTCTTC.

This sequence joins TRBV27 and TRBJ1-1; weak D call: TRBD1 (5 bases). Trimming removed 8 bases from V and 5 bases from J, with 15 bases in between. CDR3 length equals 13 residues. Germline V gene sequence: CDR1 MNHEY, CDR2 SMNVEV (reference sequence). CDR3 bases: TGTGCCAGCTCGGGGGGAGGCGTGACTGAAGCTTTCTTT. This gives the protein CASSGGGVTEAFF.